This TCR beta chain was sequenced during a study of blood T cell repertoires in COVID-19. Study context: Whether acute or convalescent, the COVID-19 samples came from the United States, Italy and Spain. The analysed material was cDNA or gDNA that came from T cells, B-cell-depleted T cells, or PBMCs.

Authors' data handling: Nucleated cell counts were estimated from reference gene primer amplification. Sequencing used immunoSEQ multiplex PCR; TCRdb keeps in-frame clones, though not all of them. V, J and clone size are those of that table, while D and trimming were read from the DNA. This sample has 150,000 to 200,000 clones, with over 80% found just once. Specimen: peripheral blood. This receptor was taken from a woman of 80 years or more with active or convalescent COVID-19.

The CDR3 bases are TGTGCCAGCAGACAATCAGGAGGTAAGGGCACTGAAGCTTTCTTT. It is translated as CASRQSGGKGTEAFF. V is TRBV3-1 (or the pseudogene TRBV3-2) and J is TRBJ1-1; D ambiguous. V shed 6 bases and J shed 4 bases, with 18 bases lying between them. Per the germline V gene, CDR1 is LGHDT and CDR2 is YNNKEL (reference sequence). The CDR3 is made up of 15 amino acids.